The 27 T cell receptor beta chains below all came from one sample that was sequenced in a study of cytomegalovirus exposure and HLA in healthy donors. The PCR contained 60 Vbeta and 13 Jbeta primers. The data were produced by immunoSEQ multiplex PCR, yet TCRdb's version contains in-frame clones alone and is incomplete. The sample consists of roughly 290,000 clones, roughly 89% of them appearing once. The sample taken for sequencing was PBMCs. The receptors were gathered from a woman aged 18-35 years in good health and CMV-seronegative.

V usage is TRBV28 and J usage is TRBJ1-3; no clear D gene. This CDR3 region has 14 residues. In germline, CDR1 is MDHEN, CDR2 SYDVKM. V was shortened by 2 bases and J by 0 bases, with 5 bases between the two germline ends. Here the CDR3 reads CASSLLSSGNTIYF. CDR3 in DNA: TGTGCCAGCAGTTTACTAAGCTCTGGAAACACCATATATTTT.

V usage is TRBV27 and J usage is TRBJ1-6; D perhaps matches TRBD1 (6 bases). CDR1 and CDR2 from the germline V gene are MNHEY and SMNVEV (reference sequence). The CDR3 has 20 residues. The V end lost 8 bases, the J end lost 0 bases, and 26 bases lay between the germline ends. The CDR3 DNA follows: TGTGCCAGCGCAGTGGACAGCGTTTTCCATCCAAGCTCCTATAATTCACCCCTCCACTTT. Amino acids: CASAVDSVFHPSSYNSPLHF.

The chain carries TRBV5-1 and TRBJ2-5, with TRBD1 as a possible D gene (6 bases). The DNA end is a closer match to TRBJ2-7, so the J assignment may be wrong. This CDR3 comprises 14 residues. Looked up from germline, CDR1 is SGHRS and CDR2 is YFSETQ. The CDR3 reads CASSFQGSLYEQYF. The DNA for the CDR3 is TGCGCCAGCAGCTTCCAGGGGAGCCTCTACGAGCAGTACTTC.

A single count supports this clone. The chain joins TRBV9 to TRBJ2-5, with D perhaps matching TRBD2 (5 bases). This CDR3 is 13 amino acids long. CDR1 SGDLS and CDR2 YYNGEE come from the germline V gene. V was cut by 1 base and J by 4 bases, with 8 bases left in between. The CDR3 DNA is TGTGCCAGCAGCGTATCAGGAGGAGAGACCCAGTACTTC. It yields the protein CASSVSGGETQYF. The full variable domain, with the rest looked up from reference TRBV9 and TRBJ2-5, is DSGVTQTPKHLITATGQRVTLRCSPRSGDLSVYWYQQSLDQGLQFLIQYYNGEERAKGNILERFSAQQFPDLHSELNLSSLELGDSALYFCASSVSGGETQYFGPGTRLLVL.

The rearrangement uses TRBV19 and TRBJ1-3; D remains unclear. The V end was cut by 7 bases, the J end by 2 bases, with 15 bases between. This CDR3 has 15 amino acids. Per germline, CDR1 LNHDA and CDR2 SQIVND (reference sequence). The CDR3 loop reads CASTMGRVPGNTIYF. The CDR3 DNA sequence: TGTGCCAGTACAATGGGGAGGGTGCCTGGAAACACCATATATTTT.

Here the CDR3 reads CASSYPLGEQYF. The CDR3, as DNA: TGTGCCAGCAGTTACCCCCTAGGCGAGCAGTACTTC. The chain links TRBV6-6 to TRBJ2-7; D gene unclear. CDR1 and CDR2 from the germline V gene are MNHNY and SVGAGI (reference sequence). CDR3 length: 12 amino acids. V was cut by 2 bases and J by 6 bases, with 8 bases left in between.

The rearrangement joins TRBV27 to TRBJ2-7; 7 nucleotides match TRBD1. With V trimmed by 6 bases and J by 3 bases, 5 bases remained unmatched. CDR1 and CDR2 (germline): MNHEY, SMNVEV (reference sequence). This CDR3 contains 13 residues. The CDR3 DNA reads as TGTGCCAGCAGGCGTGGGACAGTCTACGAGCAGTACTTC. Residues: CASRRGTVYEQYF.

In this sample, this clone turned up once. The chain joins TRBV7-9 to TRBJ2-7; D perhaps matches TRBD2 (6 bases). With 5 bases removed from V and 3 bases from J, the gap between germline ends came to 17 bases. CDR1 is SEHNR and CDR2 is FQNEAQ in the germline V gene (reference sequence). CDR3 size: 15 residues. CDR3 region: CASSRLKEGLYEQYF. As DNA, the CDR3 is TGTGCCAGCAGCCGTCTAAAGGAGGGTCTCTACGAGCAGTACTTC.

The rearrangement joins TRBV5-1 to TRBJ1-1; D might be TRBD1 (6 bases). CDR1 and CDR2 (germline): SGHRS, YFSETQ. The CDR3 has 17 amino acids. The V and J ends lost 1 base and 0 bases respectively, with 16 bases between them. The CDR3 DNA reads as TGCGCCAGCAGCTTGAGAGGGGACATTAAGGTGAACACTGAAGCTTTCTTT. This sequence encodes CASSLRGDIKVNTEAFF.

The chain joins TRBV9 to TRBJ2-1, with 8 bases aligning to TRBD1. This CDR3 has 15 amino acids. Trimming took 3 bases from V and 2 from J; bases not matched to a gene: 4. Germline assignment: CDR1 SGDLS and CDR2 YYNGEE. The CDR3, as DNA: TGTGCCAGCAGCGGCGACAGGGGTACCTACAATGAGCAGTTCTTC. Protein product: CASSGDRGTYNEQFF.

This rearrangement joins TRBV2 to TRBJ2-1; D is perhaps TRBD1 (5 bases). The CDR3 is 15 residues long. Germline CDR1 SNHLY, CDR2 FYNNEI. V dropped 10 bases and J dropped 0 bases, with 16 bases sitting between them. The CDR3: CATDLGVSSYNEQFF. The CDR3 DNA follows: TGTGCCACTGACTTAGGGGTTAGCTCCTACAATGAGCAGTTCTTC.

This chain connects TRBV19 to TRBJ2-7; a weak D match, TRBD1 (6 bases). From germline, CDR1 is LNHDA and CDR2 SQIVND (reference sequence). The CDR3 covers 13 residues. The V gene lost 5 bases and the J gene lost 3 bases, with 11 bases spanning the gap. This CDR3 is CASSEGQIYEQYF. As DNA, the CDR3 is TGTGCCAGTAGTGAAGGACAGATCTACGAGCAGTACTTC.

The V call is TRBV5-5, the J call TRBJ2-5; 7 nucleotides align to TRBD2. Trimming at V came to 2 bases and at J to 3 bases, leaving 7 bases not matched to a gene. Germline values: CDR1 SGHKS, CDR2 YYEKEE (reference sequence). There are 15 residues in the CDR3. The CDR3 loop is CASSLWAGEEETQYF. CDR3 DNA: TGTGCCAGCAGCTTATGGGCGGGGGAAGAAGAGACCCAGTACTTC.

This chain joins TRBV11-2 and TRBJ2-3, with 9 bases that match TRBD2. The trim removed 2 bases at V and 5 bases at J, leaving 8 bases unmatched. The CDR3 is 16 amino acids. Germline assignment: CDR1 SGHAT and CDR2 FQNNGV. The DNA of the CDR3 is TGTGCCAGCAGCTTATGGGTAGCGGGGGAACGAGATACGCAGTATTTT. Translation gives CASSLWVAGERDTQYF.

This rearrangement joins TRBV18 to TRBJ1-2, with 8 bases lining up with TRBD1. There are 16 residues in the CDR3. Unmatched junction bases numbered 8, after V lost 2 bases and J lost 3 bases. CDR1 and CDR2 from the germline V gene are KGHSH and LQKENI. CDR3: CASSPSISTGDYGYTF. CDR3 bases: TGTGCCAGCTCACCATCGATCTCGACAGGGGACTATGGCTACACCTTC.

This clone is a singleton in its sample. The CDR3 sequence: CASSIVGGGTGNEQFF. In DNA form, the CDR3 reads TGTGCCAGTAGTATTGTTGGCGGGGGAACGGGCAATGAGCAGTTCTTC. The chain uses TRBV19 and TRBJ2-1; 7 bases map to TRBD2. With 3 bases clipped from V and 6 bases from J, the junction kept 11 bases outside the gene matches. Germline assignment: CDR1 LNHDA and CDR2 SQIVND (reference sequence). The CDR3 extends over 16 amino acids. Together with reference TRBV19 and TRBJ2-1, the CDR3 gives the full variable domain: DGGITQSPKYLFRKEGQNVTLSCEQNLNHDAMYWYRQDPGQGLRLIYYSQIVNDFQKGDIAEGYSVSREKKESFPLTVTSAQKNPTAFYLCASSIVGGGTGNEQFFGPGTRLTVL.

The J gene is TRBJ2-3, the V gene TRBV11-2, with TRBD1 as a possible D gene (6 bases). This CDR3 comprises 16 residues. Germline V gene sequence: CDR1 SGHAT, CDR2 FQNNGV. The ends were cut back, 1 base at V and 2 bases at J, with 13 bases in the middle. The CDR3 reads CASSLGGRGPTDTQYF. The DNA of the CDR3 is TGTGCCAGCAGCTTAGGAGGCAGGGGTCCCACAGATACGCAGTATTTT.

The genes are TRBV18 and TRBJ2-1; 8 bases fit TRBD1. V lost 1 base to trimming and J lost 8 bases; unmatched junction nucleotides: 10. CDR1 is KGHSH, CDR2 LQKENI, per germline. CDR3 length: 16 amino acids. The CDR3 bases are TGTGCCAGCTCACCACAGGAACAGGGGGTATCGGATGAGCAGTTCTTC. Protein product: CASSPQEQGVSDEQFF.

The rearrangement links TRBV2 to TRBJ1-2; 7 bases agree with TRBD1. After removal of 7 bases from V and 1 base from J, the junction contained 12 bases not matched to a gene. The germline CDR1 and CDR2 sequences are SNHLY and FYNNEI. The CDR3 length is 16 residues. As DNA, the CDR3 is TGTGCCAGCACCCTGACAGGGATGGCACTTAACTATGGCTACACCTTC. Encoded protein: CASTLTGMALNYGYTF.

V gene TRBV6-6 combines with J gene TRBJ1-4; 9 bases align to TRBD1. This CDR3 has 15 residues. From germline, CDR1 is MNHNY and CDR2 SVGAGI (reference sequence). With V trimmed by 7 bases and J by 6 bases, 9 bases remained unmatched. The CDR3 loop reads CASTSPRTGDEKLFF. In nucleotides, the CDR3 is TGTGCCAGCACCTCCCCCCGGACAGGGGATGAAAAACTGTTTTTT.

Comment on this clone: Other nucleotide sequences in the sample specify the same CDR3. The genes are TRBV19 and TRBJ1-6, with D hard to call. V dropped 10 bases and J dropped 9 bases, with 13 bases sitting between them. This CDR3 contains 12 residues. Germline V gene data show CDR1 as LNHDA and CDR2 as SQIVND (reference sequence). The DNA of the CDR3 is TGTGCCACCTCAGATTTTTCTTCACCCCTCCACTTT. It encodes CATSDFSSPLHF.

This rearrangement joins TRBV13 to TRBJ1-6; no firm D call. This CDR3 is 16 amino acids long. CDR1 and CDR2 (germline): PRHDT, FYEKMQ (reference sequence). Trimming left V 0 bases short and J 1 base short, with 7 bases between. The CDR3 sequence is CASSLGGGSYNSPLHF. Here the CDR3 DNA reads TGTGCCAGCAGCTTAGGGGGAGGGTCCTATAATTCACCCCTCCACTTT.

V usage is TRBV2 and J usage is TRBJ2-1, with a weak D call TRBD2 (5 bases). The germline V and J ends were trimmed by 5 bases and 6 bases, with 17 bases remaining between them. This CDR3 is 15 amino acids long. CDR1 is SNHLY and CDR2 is FYNNEI in the germline V gene. Here the CDR3 reads CASSPEVSAGNEQFF. CDR3 sequence (DNA): TGTGCCAGCAGTCCCGAAGTTTCTGCGGGCAATGAGCAGTTCTTC.

J is TRBJ2-7 and V is TRBV5-1, with D perhaps TRBD1 (7 bases). This CDR3 comprises 15 residues. Trimming stripped 0 bases from V and 2 bases from J, with 12 bases between. Germline CDR1 reads SGHRS; CDR2 reads YFSETQ. The chain's CDR3 is CASSLVQGGTYEQYF. The CDR3 coding sequence is TGCGCCAGCAGCTTGGTCCAGGGGGGAACCTACGAGCAGTACTTC.

This CDR3 is CASSEWGHTF. Written as DNA, the CDR3 is TGTGCCAGCAGTGAATGGGGCCACACCTTC. The J gene is TRBJ1-2, the V gene TRBV6-1; D is perhaps TRBD1 (5 bases). CDR1 and CDR2 (germline): MNHNS, SASEGT. Trimming shortened V by 2 bases and J by 12 bases, and 7 bases separated the two germline ends. The CDR3 spans 10 residues.

The V and J genes are TRBV23-1 and TRBJ1-1, with 11 bases lining up with TRBD1. TRBV23-1 is given ORF status, its function remaining uncertain. The CDR3 totals 17 residues. V lost 4 bases and J lost 1; bases outside the gene matches: 8. The CDR3 sequence is CASSPRTGGLRNTEAFF. CDR3 coding DNA: TGCGCCAGCAGTCCAAGGACAGGGGGCTTAAGGAACACTGAAGCTTTCTTT.

V and J are TRBV18 and TRBJ2-1; TRBD1 matches at 8 bases. The germline V gene has CDR1 KGHSH and CDR2 LQKENI. V was clipped by 2 bases and J by 4 bases; unmatched bases: 13. The CDR3 length is 18 residues. CDR3 coding DNA: TGTGCCAGCTCACCATACGGGACAGGTAGATCCGGGTACAATGAGCAGTTCTTC. Protein sequence: CASSPYGTGRSGYNEQFF.